A single sample is the source of the 21 T cell receptor beta chains below, sequenced in a study of regulatory T cells in long-lasting Graves disease. The authors built TCR beta libraries using iRepertoire HTBI primers and Arm-PCR of CDR3 regions. Each CDR3 protein is one row after TCRdb ran MiXCR on the multiplex PCR reads. The sample consists of fewer than 450,000 distinct CDR3 sequences, about a fifth of them appearing once. Regarding time point: persistent/refractory GD, antithyroid drugs over 5 years with positive TRAb. PBMC-derived RNA was used for the TCR library. Sequenced here: peripheral blood mononuclear cells (PBMCs), sampled when the disease was refractory, from a patient treated with antithyroid drugs. The source of these receptors is a female donor with Graves disease.

The rearrangement uses TRBV3-1 and TRBJ2-1, with 11 positions matching TRBD2. Germline V gene data show CDR1 as LGHDT and CDR2 as YNNKEL (reference sequence). The length of the CDR3 is 16 residues. After removal of 3 bases from V and 6 bases from J, the junction contained 7 bases not matched to a gene. The CDR3 loop reads CASSQLGLAARNEQFF. CDR3 nucleotide sequence: TGTGCCAGCAGCCAGCTGGGACTAGCGGCCCGCAATGAGCAGTTCTTC.

This clonotype came up many times. The chain has TRBV27 and TRBJ2-7; D might be TRBD2 (5 bases). The CDR3 length is 15 residues. V lost 5 bases, J lost 3 bases, and 17 bases lay in between. Germline V gene data show CDR1 as MNHEY and CDR2 as SMNVEV (reference sequence). CDR3 sequence reads: CASSLGSDGGYEQYF. The DNA of the CDR3 is TGTGCCAGCAGTCTCGGGTCGGACGGAGGCTACGAGCAGTACTTC.

This clonotype appeared many times. J is TRBJ2-7 and V is TRBV29-1; D is perhaps TRBD1 (6 bases). The CDR3 runs to 13 residues. V lost 4 bases and J lost 2, with 12 bases in between. In germline, CDR1 is SQVTM, CDR2 ANQGSEA. The CDR3 nucleotides are TGCAGCGTTGTGGAGACAGGCACCTACGAGCAGTACTTC. This sequence encodes CSVVETGTYEQYF.

The J gene is TRBJ2-1, the V gene TRBV2; D unclear. V was pared by 4 bases and J by 0 bases, with 10 bases between. Germline lookup yields CDR1 SNHLY and CDR2 FYNNEI. The CDR3 sequence is 15 residues long. The DNA of the CDR3 is TGTGCCAGCAGTGCGTCTACAAGCTCCTACAATGAGCAGTTCTTC. Translating it yields CASSASTSSYNEQFF.

This clonotype was seen many times. The chain joins TRBV11-3 to TRBJ2-2; 7 bases match TRBD1. With 4 bases clipped from V and 6 bases from J, the junction kept 5 bases outside the gene matches. CDR1 SGHNT and CDR2 YENEEA come from the germline V gene. This CDR3 region has 14 residues. Written as DNA, the CDR3 is TGTGCCAGCAGCTATGCAGGGGGTTCCGGGGAGCTGTTTTTT. Translated, it gives CASSYAGGSGELFF.

This clonotype occurred many times. The chain joins TRBV14 to TRBJ2-7, with unresolved D. V was clipped by 3 bases and J by 0 bases, with 9 bases between them. CDR3 length: 14 amino acids. Germline loops: CDR1 SGHDN, CDR2 FVKESK. CDR3 in DNA: TGTGCCAGCAGCCAGGTAGACAACTCCTACGAGCAGTACTTC. Translated: CASSQVDNSYEQYF. Complete variable domain (other parts from reference TRBV14 and TRBJ2-7): EAGVTQFPSHSVIEKGQTVTLRCDPISGHDNLYWYRRVMGKEIKFLLHFVKESKQDESGMPNNRFLAERTGGTYSTLKVQPAELEDSGVYFCASSQVDNSYEQYFGPGTRLTVT.

A few counts support this clonotype. This chain links TRBV28 with TRBJ1-5; D may be TRBD1 (5 bases). Trimming took off 7 bases at V and 0 bases at J, with 19 bases between the two ends. This CDR3 spans 17 amino acids. Germline V gene data show CDR1 as MDHEN and CDR2 as SYDVKM. The CDR3 coding sequence is TGTGCCAGCACTTCGACAGATACCCTATATAGCAATCAGCCCCAGCATTTT. Translating it yields CASTSTDTLYSNQPQHF.

This CDR3 is CAWSSMDTQYF. The CDR3 DNA sequence: TGTGCCTGGAGTAGTATGGATACGCAGTATTTT. The chain recombines TRBV30 with TRBJ2-3; D gene uncertain. V lost 2 bases and J lost 6, with 6 bases in between. Germline values: CDR1 GTSNPN, CDR2 SVGIG (reference sequence). This CDR3 has 11 residues.

The rearrangement joins TRBV6-2 or TRBV6-3 to TRBJ2-3; 8 nucleotides match TRBD2. Germline-derived CDR1 and CDR2 are MNHEY and SVGEGT. V dropped 7 bases and J dropped 4; count of bases not matched to a gene: 10. CDR3 length equals 15 residues. The CDR3: CASTITAGDPDTQYF. CDR3 in DNA: TGTGCCAGCACAATCACAGCGGGAGACCCAGATACGCAGTATTTT.

This chain connects TRBV7-9 to TRBJ2-6, with TRBD2 matching over 10 bases. Germline CDR1 SEHNR, CDR2 FQNEAQ (reference sequence). The V gene end was trimmed by 2 bases and the J gene end by 3 bases; junction bases not matched to a gene: 7. This CDR3 has 18 residues. The CDR3 spells CASSLRPSGRNGANVLTF. The CDR3 DNA follows: TGTGCCAGCAGCTTAAGGCCTAGCGGGAGAAATGGGGCCAACGTCCTGACTTTC.

A word on this clonotype: This sequence may be a read error, since a much larger clone differs from it by one base. CDR3 DNA: TGTGCCAGCAGCCACATCTTGACTAGCGATTTGTACCAGCAGTACTTC. Amino acids: CASSHILTSDLYQQYF. The chain joins TRBV2 to TRBJ2-7; 8 positions match TRBD2. The CDR3 spans 16 residues. CDR1 is SNHLY, CDR2 FYNNEI, per germline. After removal of 6 bases from V and 8 bases from J, the junction contained 18 bases not matched to a gene.

The chain combines TRBV20-1 with TRBJ1-6; D perhaps matches TRBD1 (5 bases). The CDR3 is 18 residues long. Germline V gene sequence: CDR1 DFQATT, CDR2 SNEGSKA (reference sequence). V dropped 4 bases and J dropped 1 base, with 20 bases sitting between them. CDR3 coding DNA: TGCAGTGCTATTGGGGGACCTCAAACGGGGTCCTATAATTCACCCCTCCACTTT. Its translation is CSAIGGPQTGSYNSPLHF.

This clonotype was counted at least ten times. The chain links TRBV28 to TRBJ1-5, with D maybe TRBD1 (5 bases). Germline V gene sequence: CDR1 MDHEN, CDR2 SYDVKM. This CDR3 spans 14 amino acids. Deletions cut 5 bases from V and 7 bases from J, with 15 bases between. This chain's CDR3 is CASSKRQGEQPQHF. The CDR3 region has the DNA TGTGCCAGCAGTAAAAGGCAGGGAGAGCAGCCCCAGCATTTT.

The rearrangement uses TRBV28 and TRBJ2-7; D possibly corresponds to TRBD2 (5 bases). Germline values: CDR1 MDHEN, CDR2 SYDVKM. The CDR3 contains 12 residues. V lost 8 bases and J 1 base, leaving 9 bases between the germline ends. CDR3 protein: CASEGNSYEQYF. The CDR3 bases are TGTGCCAGCGAGGGTAATTCCTACGAGCAGTACTTC.

The chain uses TRBV7-3 and TRBJ2-3; D gene uncertain. This CDR3 comprises 14 residues. CDR1 and CDR2 (germline): SGHTA, FQGTGA. Trimming took off 4 bases at V and 2 bases at J, with 10 bases between the two ends. CDR3 DNA: TGTGCCAGCAGCTCCATACCCTTCACAGATACGCAGTATTTT. It translates to CASSSIPFTDTQYF.

This clonotype has only a few counts. This chain joins TRBV19 and TRBJ1-5, with 8 bases lining up with TRBD1. Germline CDR1 and CDR2: LNHDA and SQIVND (reference sequence). This CDR3 is 15 amino acids long. The V segment lost 0 bases and the J segment 6 bases; nucleotides outside the gene matches: 4. CDR3 sequence (DNA): TGTGCCAGTAGTATAGATCGTGGACAGGGTCAGCCCCAGCATTTT. Amino acid sequence: CASSIDRGQGQPQHF.

This clonotype was detected ten times or more. The chain uses TRBV11-2 and TRBJ2-7; TRBD1 aligns across 7 bases. This CDR3 spans 14 amino acids. The J segment lost 3 bases and the V segment lost 4 bases, leaving 6 bases of the junction unmatched. CDR1 and CDR2 (germline): SGHAT, FQNNGV. This CDR3 is CASSYGTVGYEQYF. The CDR3 nucleotides are TGTGCCAGCAGCTATGGGACAGTAGGCTACGAGCAGTACTTC.

This chain links TRBV6-5 with TRBJ2-7; 8 bases map to TRBD2. The CDR3 length is 14 residues. Trimming removed 4 bases from V and 4 bases from J; junction bases left unmatched: 6. CDR1 and CDR2 (germline): MNHEY, SVGAGI. In DNA form, the CDR3 reads TGTGCCAGCAGTTTTACTAGCGGACGATACGAGCAGTACTTC. It encodes CASSFTSGRYEQYF.

The chain uses TRBV28 and TRBJ2-7; TRBD2 matches at 16 bases. The junction had 14 bases not matched to a gene; V was cut back by 5 bases and J by 4 bases. CDR1 is MDHEN, CDR2 SYDVKM, per germline. This CDR3 has 19 amino acids. The CDR3 DNA reads as TGTGCCAGCAGTCCACGGGGACTAGCGGGAGGGCCAAGTTTGTACGAGCAGTACTTC. Translated, it gives CASSPRGLAGGPSLYEQYF.

This chain uses TRBV20-1 with TRBJ2-5; 8 bases fit TRBD2. Germline lookup yields CDR1 DFQATT and CDR2 SNEGSKA (reference sequence). The V segment lost 5 bases and the J segment 4 bases; nucleotides outside the gene matches: 6. The CDR3 is made up of 13 amino acids. CDR3 coding DNA: TGCAGTGCTCCGGGACTAGTTCGAGAGACCCAGTACTTC. Residues: CSAPGLVRETQYF.

This clonotype occurred many times. This chain connects TRBV6-1 to TRBJ1-1; TRBD1 matches 7 bases. This CDR3 spans 11 amino acids. Unmatched junction bases numbered 4, after V lost 7 bases and J lost 8 bases. Germline CDR1 reads MNHNS; CDR2 reads SASEGT. CDR3 in DNA: TGTGCCAGCACGAGGGGGCAGGAAGCTTTCTTT. Amino acids: CASTRGQEAFF.